The 27 T cell receptor beta chains listed next were all sequenced from one sample in a study of early T cells in non-severe SARS-CoV-2 infection (dated by TCRdb to the early 2020s). Receptors were amplified or captured by 5' RACE. Sequencer: NextSeq 500. Clones were called with MiXCR by TCRdb after fastp trimmed the public reads at Q25, and only in-frame beta chains were retained. Each record represents a unique CDR3 protein, reported with the most common genes and DNA among its rows. The table for this sample lists about 80,000 distinct CDR3 sequences; 15% to 20% of them were counted only once. 2.5% to 3% of the sample comes from the top ten. What was sequenced was whole blood. Receptors originate from an adult who was a healthcare worker with PCR-confirmed SARS-CoV-2 infection or an uninfected control (not recorded which).

This rearrangement joins TRBV9 to TRBJ1-1, with D unclear. V lost 0 bases to trimming and J lost 1 base, with 7 bases between them. CDR3 length equals 14 residues. Per germline, CDR1 SGDLS and CDR2 YYNGEE. This CDR3 is CASSVEVSNTEAFF. The CDR3 DNA reads as TGTGCCAGCAGCGTAGAGGTCTCGAACACTGAAGCTTTCTTT.

The CDR3 DNA follows: TGTGCCAGCAGCTTTCAATCAGGCGTTAATTCACCCCTCCACTTT. As protein: CASSFQSGVNSPLHF. The V call is TRBV7-6, the J call TRBJ1-6; D unresolved. Per the germline V gene, CDR1 is SGHVS and CDR2 is FNYEAQ. Between the trimmed V and J ends, which lost 3 bases and 6 bases, there was a span of 12 bases. CDR3 size: 15 residues. Combining the CDR3 with reference TRBV7-6 and TRBJ1-6 gives the whole variable domain GAGVSQSPRYKVTKRGQDVALRCDPISGHVSLYWYRQALGQGPEFLTYFNYEAQQDKSGLPNDRFSAERPEGSISTLTIQRTEQRDSAMYRCASSFQSGVNSPLHFGNGTRLTVT.

This clonotype came up many times. This chain connects TRBV11-2 to TRBJ2-2; unclear D gene. Trimming pared 5 bases from V and 5 bases from J, leaving 12 bases between. The CDR3 is made up of 14 amino acids. Looked up from germline, CDR1 is SGHAT and CDR2 is FQNNGV. The DNA for the CDR3 is TGTGCCAGCAGCCTGGGTCAGCTTACCGGGGAGCTGTTTTTT. Amino acid sequence: CASSLGQLTGELFF.

This clonotype was seen a handful of times. The chain combines TRBV10-3 with TRBJ2-3, with TRBD2 matching 9 bases. CDR1 ENHRY and CDR2 SYGVKD come from the germline V gene. The length of the CDR3 is 16 residues. The trim removed 6 bases at V and 1 base at J, leaving 8 bases unmatched. CDR3: CAISPLAGAGTDTQYF. CDR3 coding DNA: TGTGCCATCAGCCCCTTAGCGGGGGCGGGCACAGATACGCAGTATTTT.

The chain links TRBV6-5 to TRBJ2-7; 7 bases match TRBD2. Germline values: CDR1 MNHEY, CDR2 SVGAGI. The CDR3 totals 16 residues. Unmatched junction bases numbered 8, after V lost 0 bases and J lost 3 bases. DNA for the CDR3: TGTGCCAGCAGTTACTCCACCCTTGGCGGGAGCTACGAGCAGTACTTC. Its translation: CASSYSTLGGSYEQYF.

This clonotype was observed a few times. The chain recombines TRBV6-1 with TRBJ2-7; D perhaps matches TRBD1 (7 bases). Germline V gene lookup returns CDR1 MNHNS and CDR2 SASEGT. The CDR3 extends over 18 amino acids. Trimming shortened V by 0 bases and J by 6 bases, and 24 bases separated the two germline ends. The CDR3 sequence is CASSEAGRTGSRGGEQYF. CDR3 bases: TGTGCCAGCAGTGAAGCGGGACGGACAGGTTCCAGGGGAGGCGAGCAGTACTTC.

V usage is TRBV12-3 or TRBV12-4 and J usage is TRBJ2-1, with D possibly being TRBD2 (5 bases). The CDR3 totals 13 residues. The ends were cut back, 6 bases at V and 7 bases at J, with 13 bases in the middle. CDR3 amino acids: CASSLDWNNEQFF. The CDR3 bases are TGTGCCAGCAGCCTGGACTGGAATAATGAGCAGTTCTTC.

This sequence joins TRBV20-1 and TRBJ2-2; D is perhaps TRBD1 (6 bases). With 3 bases removed from V and 2 bases from J, the gap between germline ends came to 13 bases. There are 15 residues in the CDR3. CDR1 is DFQATT and CDR2 is SNEGSKA in the germline V gene (reference sequence). CDR3 protein: CSARGWTANTGELFF. The CDR3 bases are TGCAGTGCTAGGGGCTGGACAGCAAACACCGGGGAGCTGTTTTTT.

Only a few counts were recorded for this clonotype. The V call is TRBV29-1, the J call TRBJ2-7; 8 bases are shared with TRBD1. Germline trimming cut 5 bases from V and 1 base from J; bases unmatched to any gene: 13. CDR1 is SQVTM, CDR2 ANQGSEA, per germline. CDR3 length equals 16 residues. As DNA, the CDR3 is TGCAGCGTTTCCTGGGGCCGGGACAGGAGATCCTACGAGCAGTACTTC. This encodes CSVSWGRDRRSYEQYF.

This clonotype was observed a few times. This rearrangement joins TRBV7-6 to TRBJ2-7; tentative D call: TRBD1 (6 bases). V lost 4 bases to trimming and J lost 5 bases, with 12 bases between them. The CDR3 sequence is 13 residues long. In germline, CDR1 is SGHVS, CDR2 FNYEAQ. The CDR3 DNA sequence: TGTGCCAGCAGCTGGGGACAAGGCAACGAGCAGTACTTC. Protein sequence: CASSWGQGNEQYF.

The genes are TRBV7-2 and TRBJ1-6; no definite D call. The ends were cut back, 5 bases at V and 13 bases at J, with 21 bases in the middle. Germline V lookup: CDR1 SGHTA, CDR2 FQGNSA. The length of the CDR3 is 15 residues. The CDR3 nucleotides are TGTGCCAGCAGCCCCGGCGAGCGGCGAGATAGGCCCCTCCACTTT. This sequence encodes CASSPGERRDRPLHF.

This sequence joins TRBV28 and TRBJ1-1, with D unresolved. The CDR3 sequence is 15 residues long. V gave up 5 bases and J gave up 2 bases, with 15 bases separating them. The germline V gene has CDR1 MDHEN and CDR2 SYDVKM. The CDR3 region is CASSPGLTHNTEAFF. In nucleotides, the CDR3 is TGTGCCAGCAGTCCAGGCCTCACACACAACACTGAAGCTTTCTTT.

The chain links TRBV11-2 to TRBJ2-1; the D gene could be TRBD1 or TRBD2 (5 bases each). This CDR3 is 19 amino acids long. Germline V CDR1 and CDR2: SGHAT, FQNNGV. The V end was cut by 4 bases, the J end by 3 bases, with 25 bases between. In DNA, the CDR3 is TGTGCCAGCAGCTCGATCCGTCGACTGTTAGAGGGACGCTACAATGAGCAGTTCTTC. Residues: CASSSIRRLLEGRYNEQFF. Full variable domain (outside the CDR3, taken from reference TRBV11-2 and TRBJ2-1): EAGVAQSPRYKIIEKRQSVAFWCNPISGHATLYWYQQILGQGPKLLIQFQNNGVVDDSQLPKDRFSAERLKGVDSTLKIQPAKLEDSAVYLCASSSIRRLLEGRYNEQFFGPGTRLTVL.

This clonotype showed up just a few times. The chain employs TRBV19 and TRBJ2-3, with 9 bases matching TRBD2. V lost 7 bases and J lost 4; bases outside the gene matches: 6. Germline-derived CDR1 and CDR2 are LNHDA and SQIVND (reference sequence). This CDR3 contains 14 residues. CDR3 nucleotides: TGTGCCAGTACCCTTAGCGGGAGTGCAGATACGCAGTATTTT. Protein sequence: CASTLSGSADTQYF.

This clonotype was seen a few times. This sequence joins TRBV5-1 and TRBJ1-2, with 8 positions matching TRBD1. This CDR3 is built from 13 residues. V shed 7 bases and J 3 bases; nucleotides not matched to a gene: 5. Germline CDR1 is SGHRS and CDR2 is YFSETQ. As DNA, the CDR3 is TGCGCCAGCGGAACAGGGGGAGACTATGGCTACACCTTC. Translation gives CASGTGGDYGYTF.

The table lists this clonotype with a few counts. The V call is TRBV5-6, the J call TRBJ2-3, with TRBD2 matching 11 bases. This CDR3 spans 16 amino acids. Germline V gene data show CDR1 as SGHDT and CDR2 as YYEEEE. The ends lost 0 bases at V and 4 bases at J; junction bases unmatched: 4. The DNA of the CDR3 is TGTGCCAGCAGCTTGGGACTAGCGGGAATGGCAGATACGCAGTATTTT. Protein sequence: CASSLGLAGMADTQYF.

This clonotype was counted a few times. The chain carries TRBV29-1 and TRBJ1-1, with D possibly matching TRBD1 (5 bases). CDR1 SQVTM and CDR2 ANQGSEA come from the germline V gene. This CDR3 comprises 10 residues. V lost 6 bases and J lost 5, with 7 bases in between. The CDR3 DNA reads TGCAGCGTCCGACAGACTGAAGCTTTCTTT. Its protein product is CSVRQTEAFF.

This clonotype was seen a handful of times. The DNA for the CDR3 is TGTGCCATCAGTGAGTCGATTCAACTAAACACTGAAGCTTTCTTT. Translating gives CAISESIQLNTEAFF. This chain joins TRBV10-3 and TRBJ1-1; D not certain. Germline CDR1 ENHRY, CDR2 SYGVKD. V was pared by 0 bases and J by 2 bases, with 10 bases between. The length of the CDR3 is 15 residues.

The V gene is TRBV20-1, the J gene TRBJ2-3; possible D gene TRBD1, 6 bases. The germline V gene has CDR1 DFQATT and CDR2 SNEGSKA (reference sequence). The CDR3 extends over 13 amino acids. Between the trimmed V and J ends, which lost 4 bases and 6 bases, there was a span of 14 bases. CDR3 sequence reads: CSANLIQGDTQYF. In nucleotides, the CDR3 is TGCAGTGCTAATCTCATACAGGGCGATACGCAGTATTTT.

The V gene is TRBV19, the J gene TRBJ2-6; D is ambiguous. Germline V lookup: CDR1 LNHDA, CDR2 SQIVND (reference sequence). With 3 bases removed from V and 5 bases from J, the gap between germline ends came to 11 bases. CDR3 length: 15 residues. The CDR3, as DNA: TGTGCCAGTAGTATCGATTGGGTTAGGGCCAACGTCCTGACTTTC. Protein sequence: CASSIDWVRANVLTF.

A few counts support this clonotype. V is TRBV6-2 or TRBV6-3 and J is TRBJ2-2; 15 bases are a match to TRBD2. Germline CDR1 and CDR2: MNHEY and SVGEGT. The CDR3 spans 18 residues. Trimming removed 5 bases from V and 2 bases from J; junction bases left unmatched: 6. Here the CDR3 DNA reads TGTGCCAGCAGTCCAACGGGACTAGCGGGGGGAAACACCGGGGAGCTGTTTTTT. Translating it yields CASSPTGLAGGNTGELFF.

This clonotype was detected a few times. The chain joins TRBV9 to TRBJ2-2, with TRBD2 identical over 9 bases. Germline V gene lookup returns CDR1 SGDLS and CDR2 YYNGEE. With V trimmed by 4 bases and J by 4 bases, 8 bases remained unmatched. This CDR3 has 16 amino acids. CDR3 DNA: TGTGCCAGCAGCAGAAGAGCGGGAGGAACCACCGGGGAGCTGTTTTTT. It codes for CASSRRAGGTTGELFF.

The chain recombines TRBV3-1 with TRBJ1-6; 10 positions match TRBD1. This CDR3 comprises 13 residues. Unmatched junction bases numbered 5, after V lost 5 bases and J lost 13 bases. Germline loops: CDR1 LGHDT, CDR2 YNNKEL (reference sequence). CDR3 DNA sequence: TGTGCCAGCAGCGTGGGACAGGGGAAGCCCCTCCACTTT. This sequence encodes CASSVGQGKPLHF.

V gene TRBV6-1 combines with J gene TRBJ2-1, with 15 bases that match TRBD2. The J segment lost 8 bases and the V segment lost 4 bases, leaving 3 bases of the junction unmatched. The CDR3 is made up of 15 amino acids. Germline CDR1 reads MNHNS; CDR2 reads SASEGT. This chain's CDR3 is CASSVGTSGGYEQFF. The DNA of the CDR3 is TGTGCCAGCAGTGTAGGGACTAGCGGGGGGTATGAGCAGTTCTTC.

This clonotype was picked up a small number of times. The gene calls are TRBV30 and TRBJ1-5, with 9 bases aligning to TRBD1. V dropped 2 bases and J dropped 0; count of bases not matched to a gene: 8. CDR3 size: 17 residues. CDR1 and CDR2 (germline): GTSNPN, SVGIG (reference sequence). This chain's CDR3 is CAWSKYGTGISNQPQHF. The CDR3 nucleotides read TGTGCCTGGAGTAAATACGGGACAGGGATTAGCAATCAGCCCCAGCATTTT.

In this sample, this clonotype turned up a few times. The chain joins TRBV10-1 to TRBJ1-4, with D unresolved. Trimming stripped 3 bases from V and 3 bases from J, with 14 bases between. The CDR3 is 16 amino acids. CDR1 is WNHNN, CDR2 SYGVQD, per germline (reference sequence). CDR3 DNA: TGCGCCAGCAGTGACGGAGGGTTTGGGTCTAATGAAAAACTGTTTTTT. Translating it yields CASSDGGFGSNEKLFF.

The chain joins TRBV11-2 to TRBJ2-7; D is uncertain. V lost 3 bases to trimming and J lost 2 bases, with 11 bases between them. The CDR3 is made up of 14 amino acids. Germline lookup yields CDR1 SGHAT and CDR2 FQNNGV. The DNA for the CDR3 is TGTGCCAGCAGCTTTCCTACGAGTCCCTACGAGCAGTACTTC. Protein sequence: CASSFPTSPYEQYF.